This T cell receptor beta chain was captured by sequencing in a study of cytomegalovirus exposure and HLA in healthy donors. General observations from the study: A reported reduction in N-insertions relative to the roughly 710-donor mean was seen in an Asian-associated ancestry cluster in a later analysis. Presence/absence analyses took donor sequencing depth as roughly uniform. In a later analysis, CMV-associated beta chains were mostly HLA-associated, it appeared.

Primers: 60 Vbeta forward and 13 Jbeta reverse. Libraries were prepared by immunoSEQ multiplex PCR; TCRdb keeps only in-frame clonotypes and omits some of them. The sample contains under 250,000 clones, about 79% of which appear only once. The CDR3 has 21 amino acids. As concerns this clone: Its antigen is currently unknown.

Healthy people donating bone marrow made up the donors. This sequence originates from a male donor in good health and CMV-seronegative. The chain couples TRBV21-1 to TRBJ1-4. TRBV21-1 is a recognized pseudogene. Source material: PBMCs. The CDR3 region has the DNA TGTGCCAGCAGCAAAGCTCGAGGGAACTGGAAAGTCGGCTCAACTAATGAAAAACTGTTTTTT. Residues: CASSKARGNWKVGSTNEKLFF.